The 31 T cell receptor beta chains reported below all come from one sample, sequenced in a study of Tregs in tolerant kidney transplant recipients. Libraries were prepared by immunoSEQ multiplex PCR; TCRdb keeps only in-frame clonotypes and omits some of them. This table lists roughly 48,000 clones. The sequencing here drew on CD4+ T cells from blood, taken before the transplant. Source of these receptors: a human donor who received a combined kidney and bone marrow transplant.

Details on this clone: With the read ending 3 residues before the CDR3 end, the germline J gene is used to fill in that end. This chain connects TRBV7-3 to TRBJ2-7, with D hard to call. The CDR3 contains 14 residues. CDR1 is SGHTA and CDR2 is FQGTGA in the germline V gene. V was trimmed by 5 bases and J by 0 bases, leaving 11 bases between them. The sequenced part of the CDR3 DNA is TGTGCCAGCAGCCCTGACTCAAACTCCTACGAG. Protein sequence: CASSPDSNSYE. The entire CDR3 sequence reads CASSPDSNSYEQYF. Full variable domain (missing parts from reference TRBV7-3 and TRBJ2-7): GAGVSQTPSNKVTEKGKYVELRCDPISGHTALYWYRQSLGQGPEFLIYFQGTGAADDSGLPNDRFFAVRPEGSVSTLKIQRTERGDSAVYLCASSPDSNSYEQYFGPGTRLTVT.

A note on this clone: The read halts 3 residues ahead of the CDR3 end, with the missing end drawn from the germline J gene. Other DNA sequences in this sample translate to the same CDR3. The chain employs TRBV20-1 and TRBJ2-7, with 11 positions matching TRBD1. This CDR3 has 13 amino acids. V lost 5 bases and J lost 4; bases outside the gene matches: 4. CDR1 and CDR2 (germline): DFQATT, SNEGSKA (reference sequence). The CDR3 DNA, read in part, is TGCAGTGCTCCGGGACAGGGGGGTTACGAG. It yields the protein CSAPGQGGYE. The whole CDR3 is CSAPGQGGYEQYF.

CDR3 protein: CASSLSGGADTQYF. CDR3 DNA, as far as it was read: TGCGCCAGCAGCTTAAGCGGCGGGGCAGATACG. The chain couples TRBV5-1 to TRBJ2-3, with D perhaps TRBD2 (6 bases). The missing CDR3 end, 3 residues past where the read stops, is filled in from the germline J gene. The CDR3 runs 14 residues. Germline V gene lookup returns CDR1 SGHRS and CDR2 YFSETQ. Trimming took 2 bases from V and 4 from J, leaving 11 bases between them.

Worth noting for this clone: The read gets to within 3 residues of the CDR3 end, and the germline J gene fills in the rest. This sequence joins TRBV11-3 and TRBJ2-1, with no clear D. V gave up 1 base and J gave up 5 bases, with 9 bases separating them. The CDR3 length is 14 residues. Germline CDR1 SGHNT, CDR2 YENEEA. CDR3 bases read: TGTGCCAGCAGCTTAGTCTCTAGAAACAATGAG. It specifies CASSLVSRNNE. The entire CDR3 protein reads CASSLVSRNNEQFF.

Notes on this clone: The read stops 3 residues short of the end of the CDR3; the missing end is completed from the germline J gene. The chain links TRBV12-3 or TRBV12-4 to TRBJ2-3; 11 bases are shared with TRBD1. Trimming at V came to 3 bases and at J to 6 bases, leaving 8 bases not matched to a gene. The CDR3 totals 16 residues. CDR3 loop: CASSFVDRGPGDTQYF. CDR3 DNA (partial): TGTGCCAGCAGTTTTGTGGACAGGGGGCCGGGGGATACG.

Comment on this clone: The CDR3 is cut off 3 residues early in the read; its end comes from the germline J gene. The chain uses TRBV20-1 and TRBJ1-5; weak D call: TRBD1 (6 bases). V was pared by 5 bases and J by 0 bases, with 11 bases between. CDR1 is DFQATT, CDR2 SNEGSKA, per germline (reference sequence). This CDR3 has 14 amino acids. The DNA read from the CDR3 is TGCAGTGCTGACGACAGGTCTAGCAATCAGCCC. This gives the protein CSADDRSSNQP. The CDR3 reads in full as CSADDRSSNQPQHF.

For this clone: The CDR3 end falls 3 residues outside the read, so it is completed with the germline J gene. This chain uses TRBV30 with TRBJ2-7; 14 bases line up with TRBD2. In germline, CDR1 is GTSNPN, CDR2 SVGIG (reference sequence). The V gene end was trimmed by 3 bases and the J gene end by 6 bases; junction bases not matched to a gene: 7. This CDR3 spans 15 amino acids. The CDR3: CAWRRGLAGVSEQYF. Incomplete CDR3 DNA: TGTGCCTGGAGGAGGGGACTAGCGGGAGTTAGCGAG.

A note on this clone: The CDR3 end is not reached by the read, which stops 3 residues before it; the germline J gene fills it in. The rearrangement links TRBV11-1 to TRBJ2-7, with 10 bases that match TRBD2. This CDR3 is 15 amino acids long. Germline assignment: CDR1 SGHAT and CDR2 FQDESV (reference sequence). Trimming took 5 bases from V and 0 from J; bases not matched to a gene: 4. CDR3 DNA (partial): TGTGCCAGCAGCGTCCGGACTAGCGGCTCCTACGAG. Encoded protein: CASSVRTSGSYE. The complete CDR3 sequence is CASSVRTSGSYEQYF. Using reference TRBV11-1 and TRBJ2-7 for the parts outside the CDR3, the full variable domain is EAEVAQSPRYKITEKSQAVAFWCDPISGHATLYWYRQILGQGPELLVQFQDESVVDDSQLPKDRFSAERLKGVDSTLKIQPAELGDSAMYLCASSVRTSGSYEQYFGPGTRLTVT.

To note about this clone: The read comes to an end 3 residues before the CDR3 does, leaving the germline J gene to fill in the end. The chain recombines TRBV30 with TRBJ2-7, with 8 bases matching TRBD1. In germline, CDR1 is GTSNPN, CDR2 SVGIG (reference sequence). With V trimmed by 0 bases and J by 2 bases, 6 bases remained unmatched. This CDR3 has 15 amino acids. CDR3 DNA, as far as it was read: TGTGCCTGGAGTGTTGAGACAGGGGTGACCTACGAG. Amino acid sequence: CAWSVETGVTYE. The whole CDR3 protein reads CAWSVETGVTYEQYF.

In the case of this clone: The CDR3 extends 3 residues past the end of the read, so its final part is completed from the germline J gene. V and J are TRBV2 and TRBJ2-5; D not certain. Per germline, CDR1 SNHLY and CDR2 FYNNEI. The CDR3 extends over 11 amino acids. V lost 3 bases and J 4 bases, leaving 3 bases between the germline ends. The CDR3 protein is CASSDRETQYF. Partial CDR3 DNA: TGTGCCAGCAGTGACCGAGAGACC.

Of note for this clone: The missing CDR3 end, 3 residues past where the read stops, is filled in from the germline J gene. The rearrangement links TRBV5-1 to TRBJ1-1, with D perhaps TRBD1 (5 bases). There are 14 residues in the CDR3. Per the germline V gene, CDR1 is SGHRS and CDR2 is YFSETQ. The V and J ends lost 2 bases and 7 bases respectively, with 15 bases between them. The CDR3 DNA, read in part, is TGCGCCAGCAGCTTTAGACAGAACGCAATTGAA. It encodes CASSFRQNAIE. The whole CDR3 reads CASSFRQNAIEAFF.

Concerning this clone: The CDR3 extends 3 residues past the end of the read, so its final part is completed from the germline J gene. The chain carries TRBV2 and TRBJ1-6; weak D call: TRBD1 (6 bases). Trimming took 6 bases from V and 10 from J, leaving 22 bases between them. Germline lookup yields CDR1 SNHLY and CDR2 FYNNEI. The CDR3 spans 16 residues. The DNA read from the CDR3 is TGTGCCAGCAGAGACCAGGACAGTGCGTTCCTATCACCC. It is translated as CASRDQDSAFLSP. From start to end, the CDR3 is CASRDQDSAFLSPLHF. Looking up the rest from reference TRBV2 and TRBJ1-6 gives the full variable domain: EPEVTQTPSHQVTQMGQEVILRCVPISNHLYFYWYRQILGQKVEFLVSFYNNEISEKSEIFDDQFSVERPDGSNFTLKIRSTKLEDSAMYFCASRDQDSAFLSPLHFGNGTRLTVT.

As regards this clone: The read terminates 3 residues before the CDR3 end, so the remaining end is supplied by the germline J gene. The chain uses TRBV19 and TRBJ1-4, with D perhaps matching TRBD1 (6 bases). V was pared by 11 bases and J by 3 bases, with 13 bases between. In germline, CDR1 is LNHDA, CDR2 SQIVND (reference sequence). This CDR3 has 13 amino acids. The CDR3: CASRGASNEKLFF. The sequenced CDR3 bases are TGTGCCTCGCGGGGGGCTTCTAATGAAAAA.

Notes on this clone: Coverage ceases 3 residues before the CDR3 finishes, and the germline J gene fills in the end. This specimen includes other DNA sequences encoding the same CDR3. V and J are TRBV19 and TRBJ2-7; D might be TRBD1 (6 bases). With 6 bases removed from V and 2 bases from J, the gap between germline ends came to 14 bases. From germline, CDR1 is LNHDA and CDR2 SQIVND (reference sequence). The CDR3 has 14 residues. The CDR3: CASSISQGTYEQYF. The DNA read from the CDR3 is TGTGCCAGTAGCATTAGTCAGGGGACCTACGAG.

Note on this clone: The read ends 3 residues shy of where the CDR3 ends; the end is completed using the germline J gene. The gene calls are TRBV19 and TRBJ2-3; TRBD2 matches at 9 bases. The V gene's germline CDR1 is LNHDA and CDR2 SQIVND (reference sequence). The CDR3 extends over 15 amino acids. The J segment lost 1 base and the V segment lost 4 bases, leaving 3 bases of the junction unmatched. The CDR3 sequence: CASSNLAGGTDTQYF. The DNA read from the CDR3 is TGTGCCAGTAGTAACTTAGCGGGGGGCACAGATACG.

In the case of this clone: The read finishes 3 residues shy of the CDR3 end, and the germline J gene is used to complete it. The chain is built from TRBV18 and TRBJ2-1, with D tentatively TRBD1 (5 bases). CDR1 KGHSH and CDR2 LQKENI come from the germline V gene. V dropped 0 bases and J dropped 8 bases, with 14 bases sitting between them. There are 15 residues in the CDR3. CDR3 bases read: TGTGCCAGCTCACCACCCGGGCAGGGCGGTTATGAG. Protein product: CASSPPGQGGYE. In full, the CDR3 is CASSPPGQGGYEQFF.

Notes on this clone: The read falls 3 residues short of the CDR3 end, and the missing part is taken from the germline J gene. This chain joins TRBV29-1 and TRBJ2-5, with 7 bases identical to TRBD1. The CDR3 is 13 residues long. J was trimmed by 2 bases and V by 6 bases; bases with no gene match: 6. CDR1 SQVTM and CDR2 ANQGSEA come from the germline V gene. The CDR3 DNA, read in part, is TGCAGCGTCCAAAGGGACAGTCAAGAGACC. Translated: CSVQRDSQET. The complete CDR3 reads CSVQRDSQETQYF.

The sequenced CDR3 bases are TGCGCCAGCAGTTCAGGACAAACCTACGAG. Amino acids: CASSSGQTYE. The CDR3 in full is CASSSGQTYEQYF. The V call is TRBV5-1, the J call TRBJ2-7, with a possible D match to TRBD1 (5 bases). The missing CDR3 end, 3 residues past where the read stops, is filled in from the germline J gene. This CDR3 contains 13 residues. CDR1 SGHRS and CDR2 YFSETQ come from the germline V gene. Trimming cost V 5 bases and J 2 bases, with 11 bases left between them.

Turning to this clone: Sequencing ends 3 residues short of the CDR3 end; the germline J gene provides the rest. This sequence joins TRBV7-3 and TRBJ1-1; D is ambiguous. The CDR3 loop spans 15 amino acids. V lost 1 base and J 2 bases, leaving 11 bases between the germline ends. CDR1 and CDR2 from the germline V gene are SGHTA and FQGTGA. The covered CDR3 bases are TGTGCCAGCAGCTTAAGGGCAGGTCATAACACTGAA. Its protein product is CASSLRAGHNTE. The whole CDR3 protein is CASSLRAGHNTEAFF.

To note about this clone: The read ends 3 residues early relative to the CDR3; the germline J gene fills the gap. The genes are TRBV7-3 and TRBJ2-3, with TRBD2 matching over 10 bases. Trimming took 0 bases from V and 4 from J; bases not matched to a gene: 7. Germline CDR1 reads SGHTA; CDR2 reads FQGTGA. The CDR3 spans 17 residues. The part of the CDR3 DNA that was read is TGTGCCAGCAGCTTAACGTTGGGAGCGGGAGGGTCAGATACG. It yields the protein CASSLTLGAGGSDT. The full CDR3 is CASSLTLGAGGSDTQYF.

CDR3 residues: CSAARDRPYEQYF. The sequenced part of the CDR3 DNA is TGCAGTGCTGCACGGGACAGGCCCTACGAG. The chain links TRBV20-1 to TRBJ2-7, with 8 bases fitting TRBD1. Read coverage stops 3 residues before the CDR3 terminus; the germline J gene supplies the remainder. J was trimmed by 2 bases and V by 5 bases; bases with no gene match: 5. Germline CDR1 and CDR2: DFQATT and SNEGSKA (reference sequence). CDR3 length: 13 residues.

A note on this clone: Read sequence stops 3 residues before the CDR3 end, and the germline J gene provides the missing end. The chain links TRBV30 to TRBJ2-3, with D unresolved. The CDR3 loop spans 13 amino acids. The V gene's germline CDR1 is GTSNPN and CDR2 SVGIG (reference sequence). The V end lost 3 bases, the J end lost 0 bases, and 7 bases lay between the germline ends. Here the CDR3 reads CAWRRPSTDTQYF. The CDR3 bases that were read are TGTGCCTGGAGAAGGCCAAGCACAGATACG. Complete variable domain (other parts from reference TRBV30 and TRBJ2-3): SQTIHQWPATLVQPVGSPLSLECTVEGTSNPNLYWYRQAAGRGLQLLFYSVGIGQISSEVPQNLSASRPQDRQFILSSKKLLLSDSGFYLCAWRRPSTDTQYFGPGTRLTVL.

Remarks on this clone: The CDR3 end is not reached by the read, which stops 3 residues before it; the germline J gene fills it in. The chain uses TRBV7-2 and TRBJ2-1; tentative D call: TRBD1 (5 bases). The length of the CDR3 is 14 residues. Trimming cost V 5 bases and J 9 bases, with 17 bases left between them. Germline CDR1 and CDR2: SGHTA and FQGNSA. The CDR3 DNA, read in part, is TGTGCCAGCAGCCCTAGGAACAGGCTTAGTGAG. It is translated as CASSPRNRLSE. The entire CDR3 protein is CASSPRNRLSEQFF. Looking up the rest from reference TRBV7-2 and TRBJ2-1 gives the full variable domain: GAGVSQSPSNKVTEKGKDVELRCDPISGHTALYWYRQSLGQGLEFLIYFQGNSAPDKSGLPSDRFSAERTGGSVSTLTIQRTQQEDSAVYLCASSPRNRLSEQFFGPGTRLTVL.

Of note for this clone: The missing CDR3 end, 3 residues past where the read stops, is filled in from the germline J gene. This chain connects TRBV5-1 to TRBJ2-2; D is perhaps TRBD1 (6 bases). V was cut by 0 bases and J by 1 base, with 7 bases left in between. Germline CDR1 and CDR2: SGHRS and YFSETQ. The CDR3 has 15 amino acids. The chain's CDR3 is CASSLDRVNTGELFF. The covered CDR3 bases are TGCGCCAGCAGCTTGGACAGGGTGAACACCGGGGAG.

Remarks on this clone: From the germline J gene comes the end of the CDR3, since the read stops 3 residues before it. This chain joins TRBV18 and TRBJ1-5; D possibly corresponds to TRBD1 (6 bases). There are 16 residues in the CDR3. CDR1 and CDR2 (germline): KGHSH, LQKENI. Trimming shortened V by 4 bases and J by 0 bases, and 13 bases separated the two germline ends. CDR3 DNA (partial): TGTGCCAGCTCACTCGGCGGACAGAATAGCAATCAGCCC. It is translated as CASSLGGQNSNQP. The whole CDR3 reads CASSLGGQNSNQPQHF.

As for this clone: The CDR3 goes on 3 residues after the read ends, and that part is filled in from the germline J gene. The chain uses TRBV29-1 and TRBJ1-2, with a weak D call TRBD1 (5 bases). The CDR3 extends over 15 amino acids. V was shortened by 4 bases and J by 2 bases, with 17 bases between the two germline ends. Per the germline V gene, CDR1 is SQVTM and CDR2 is ANQGSEA. The CDR3 sequence is CSVAEGRGVNYGYTF. The DNA read from the CDR3 is TGCAGCGTTGCGGAGGGGAGGGGAGTGAACTATGGC.

Details on this clone: The read terminates 3 residues before the CDR3 end, so the remaining end is supplied by the germline J gene. The V and J genes are TRBV30 and TRBJ2-3, with D unclear. V was cut by 1 base and J by 1 base, with 6 bases left in between. From germline, CDR1 is GTSNPN and CDR2 SVGIG (reference sequence). The CDR3 runs 13 residues. CDR3: CAWSGQGTDTQYF. CDR3 DNA, as far as it was read: TGTGCCTGGAGTGGGCAGGGCACAGATACG. Full variable domain (rest looked up from reference TRBV30 and TRBJ2-3): SQTIHQWPATLVQPVGSPLSLECTVEGTSNPNLYWYRQAAGRGLQLLFYSVGIGQISSEVPQNLSASRPQDRQFILSSKKLLLSDSGFYLCAWSGQGTDTQYFGPGTRLTVL.

On this clone: Read data end 3 residues before the CDR3 end; the end is taken from the germline J gene. This chain uses TRBV7-3 with TRBJ2-6; no clear D gene. Germline V gene data show CDR1 as SGHTA and CDR2 as FQGTGA. The CDR3 length is 17 residues. The V end was cut by 2 bases, the J end by 4 bases, with 15 bases between. Incomplete CDR3 DNA: TGTGCCAGCAGCTTAGAAAGCCCCCGTCTCGGGGCCAACGTC. Protein: CASSLESPRLGANV. The complete CDR3 reads CASSLESPRLGANVLTF.

In the case of this clone: The read ends 3 residues before the CDR3 terminus; that terminus is restored from the germline J gene. The chain couples TRBV2 to TRBJ2-5, with 7 bases matching TRBD2. The CDR3 spans 12 residues. The germline gives CDR1 SNHLY, CDR2 FYNNEI. After removal of 6 bases from V and 3 bases from J, the junction contained 1 base not matched to a gene. The CDR3 is CASSLAEETQYF. The sequenced CDR3 bases are TGTGCCAGCAGCCTAGCGGAAGAGACC. The full variable domain, rest sourced from reference TRBV2 and TRBJ2-5, is EPEVTQTPSHQVTQMGQEVILRCVPISNHLYFYWYRQILGQKVEFLVSFYNNEISEKSEIFDDQFSVERPDGSNFTLKIRSTKLEDSAMYFCASSLAEETQYFGPGTRLLVL.

In regard to this clone: The read falls 3 residues short of the CDR3 end, and the missing part is taken from the germline J gene. This chain connects TRBV30 to TRBJ1-2; D may be TRBD1 (6 bases). The CDR3 extends over 11 amino acids. Germline assignment: CDR1 GTSNPN and CDR2 SVGIG (reference sequence). CDR3 loop: CAWSATGGYTF. The CDR3 bases that were read are TGTGCCTGGAGTGCTACAGGGGGC. The complete variable domain, with remaining parts taken from reference TRBV30 and TRBJ1-2, reads SQTIHQWPATLVQPVGSPLSLECTVEGTSNPNLYWYRQAAGRGLQLLFYSVGIGQISSEVPQNLSASRPQDRQFILSSKKLLLSDSGFYLCAWSATGGYTFGSGTRLTVV.

As regards this clone: From the germline J gene comes the end of the CDR3, since the read stops 3 residues before it. The chain joins TRBV5-1 to TRBJ1-3; 8 bases fit TRBD1. This CDR3 is built from 17 residues. In germline, CDR1 is SGHRS, CDR2 YFSETQ. V dropped 3 bases and J dropped 4; count of bases not matched to a gene: 12. The sequenced CDR3 bases are TGCGCCAGCAGCTCCTCGACAGGGGCTTCCCTCGGAAACACC. It codes for CASSSSTGASLGNT. The CDR3 in its entirety is CASSSSTGASLGNTIYF.